This is a list of T cell receptor beta chains from one sample in a study of cytomegalovirus exposure and HLA in healthy donors. The method was immunoSEQ multiplex PCR; TCRdb's version includes in-frame clones alone and lacks a portion of them. The sample has about 190,000 clones, roughly three quarters seen once. The specimen sequenced was PBMCs. The receptors here all came from a woman between 18 and 30 years old in good health and CMV-seronegative. The conserved cysteine and the conserved F or W are not part of the CDR3 here.

J: TRBJ2-7
V: TRBV9
CDR3: ASSPPGHNIHEQY

J: TRBJ1-3
V: TRBV5-1
CDR3: ASSLTTGENTIY

J: TRBJ1-2
V: TRBV4-1
CDR3: ASSQRQGAIYGYT

J: TRBJ2-1
V: TRBV9
CDR3: ASSLSGSSYNEQF

J: TRBJ1-2
V: TRBV6-5
CDR3: ASSVGQGAHYGYT

J: NA
V: TRBV6-5
CDR3: ASSSGGSYEQY

J: TRBJ2-2
V: TRBV10-3
CDR3: AITGLANTGELF

J: TRBJ2-3
V: TRBV28
CDR3: ASSLPSGIVRKDTQY

J: TRBJ2-7
V: TRBV6-5
CDR3: ASRGAGGSYEQY

J: TRBJ2-4
V: TRBV7-9
CDR3: SSSDRDKNIQY

J: TRBJ2-2
V: TRBV30
CDR3: AWSFIADTGELF

J: TRBJ2-7
V: TRBV23-1
CDR3: ASHISLAGYYEQY

J: TRBJ2-6
V: TRBV5-1
CDR3: ASSSTPGTGGSGANVLT

J: TRBJ2-1
V: TRBV5-6
CDR3: ASSLASGGSSYNEQF

J: TRBJ1-1
V: TRBV9
CDR3: ASSVVGGENTEAF

J: TRBJ1-6
V: TRBV6-4
CDR3: ASSDNNNSPLH

J: TRBJ2-1
V: TRBV29-1
CDR3: SVATGSNEQF

J: TRBJ1-6
V: TRBV27
CDR3: ASSLRGAGDNSPLH

J: TRBJ2-3
V: TRBV28
CDR3: ASSPRTGGTDTQY

J: TRBJ2-1
V: TRBV6-7
CDR3: ASSYQRGVLNEQF

J: TRBJ1-2
V: TRBV27
CDR3: ASSLRGQGERYGYT

J: TRBJ2-1
V: TRBV25-1
CDR3: ASTLYNEQF

J: TRBJ1-3
V: TRBV10-3
CDR3: AISELGTAENTIY

J: TRBJ2-3
V: TRBV5-1
CDR3: ASSRSSGHTDTQY

J: TRBJ2-5
V: TRBV11-2
CDR3: ASSFGTAPGETQY

J: TRBJ2-1
V: TRBV4-3
CDR3: ASSQGPGLAAYEQF

J: TRBJ2-2
V: TRBV25-1
CDR3: ASSGPRGRGPNTGELF

J: TRBJ1-5
V: TRBV5-8
CDR3: ASRQPGTAGNQPQH

J: TRBJ1-2
V: TRBV30
CDR3: AWRTSQVDYGYT

J: TRBJ1-2
V: TRBV9
CDR3: ASSPLTQGYGYT

J: TRBJ2-7
V: TRBV18
CDR3: ASSQSGGNLIYEQY

J: TRBJ1-2
V: TRBV6-6
CDR3: ASSYSRVGPNYGYT

J: TRBJ1-1
V: TRBV4-1
CDR3: ASSPPGQGLDTEAF

J: TRBJ1-4
V: TRBV6-5
CDR3: ASSYSSPLNEKLF

J: TRBJ1-1
V: TRBV29-1
CDR3: SAVRGGGMNTEAF

J: TRBJ1-2
V: TRBV27
CDR3: ASGGGAHNYGYT

J: TRBJ1-4
V: TRBV27
CDR3: ASSLWSRLGEKLF

J: TRBJ1-2
V: TRBV7-2
CDR3: ASSFDRKNYGYT

J: TRBJ1-5
V: TRBV6-5
CDR3: ASSYWTGESNQPQH

J: TRBJ2-7
V: TRBV5-6
CDR3: ASSLGLAGAPGYEQY

J: TRBJ2-2
V: TRBV2
CDR3: ASSPRGGAGNTGELF

J: TRBJ1-1
V: TRBV6-1
CDR3: ASSGIPGSVNTEAF

J: TRBJ2-3
V: TRBV11-2
CDR3: ASSSKPLVRTDTQY

J: TRBJ2-5
V: TRBV7-6
CDR3: ASSLGTQDRNGETQY

J: TRBJ1-5
V: TRBV19
CDR3: ASSKLDRNQPQH

J: TRBJ1-6
V: TRBV18
CDR3: ASSPGQGRDSPLH

J: TRBJ2-5
V: TRBV4-3
CDR3: ASSTTSGMRETQY

J: TRBJ2-7
V: TRBV7-9
CDR3: ASSLSGSVDEQY

J: TRBJ1-1
V: TRBV18
CDR3: ASSLGQEGTEAF